This is a list of T cell receptor beta chains from one sample in a study of shared clonotypes between healthy human individuals. Generated by immunoSEQ multiplex PCR, the TCRdb table keeps only in-frame clones and is missing some. Seen here are roughly 1,500,000 clones, under 99% observed once, and the top ten hold 0.4% to 0.55%. The sequencing sample was made of naive CD4+ T cells sorted from blood. The receptors stem from a man under 40 in good health. CDR3s include the opening cysteine and the closing phenylalanine or tryptophan. Fields, in order: J gene, D gene, V gene, clone size, CDR3 protein, CDR3 DNA. D genes are given only for firm matches. The size field is filled for only some rows; it gives once, few, many or a size class.

J: TRBJ1-1; D: NA; V: TRBV6-1; size: once; CDR3: CASSRPPRSSEAFF; DNA: TGTGCCAGCTCTCGTCCTCCCCGTAGCTCTGAAGCTTTCTTT
J: TRBJ2-7; D: TRBD2; V: TRBV14; size: NA; CDR3: CASSQDYAGLAGEQYEQYF; DNA: TGTGCCAGCAGCCAAGATTACGCGGGACTAGCGGGAGAACAGTACGAGCAGTACTTC
J: TRBJ1-4; D: NA; V: TRBV6-5; size: NA; CDR3: CASSQRWHNEKLFF; DNA: TGTGCCAGCAGTCAGAGGTGGCATAATGAAAAACTGTTTTTT
J: TRBJ2-4; D: NA; V: TRBV10-3; size: NA; CDR3: CAISDAFRGVAKNIQYF; DNA: TGTGCCATCAGTGACGCATTCAGGGGGGTGGCCAAAAACATTCAGTACTTC
J: TRBJ2-5; D: NA; V: TRBV7-3; size: once; CDR3: CASSLGPSSETQYF; DNA: TGTGCCAGCAGCTTAGGTCCTAGTTCGGAGACCCAGTACTTC
J: TRBJ1-2; D: TRBD1; V: TRBV6-1; size: NA; CDR3: CASSGLGQPYGYTF; DNA: TGTGCCAGCAGTGGTTTGGGACAGCCCTATGGCTACACCTTC
J: TRBJ2-7; D: TRBD2; V: TRBV5-4; size: once; CDR3: CASSLNRRTREGQSKYEQYF; DNA: TGTGCCAGCAGCTTAAATAGGAGGACGCGGGAGGGCCAATCGAAGTACGAGCAGTACTTC
J: TRBJ2-1; D: NA; V: TRBV18; size: NA; CDR3: CASSPGSYNEQFF; DNA: TGTGCCAGCTCACCTGGGTCCTACAATGAGCAGTTCTTC
J: TRBJ2-2; D: TRBD1; V: TRBV28; size: NA; CDR3: CASSASDRAWTGELFF; DNA: TGTGCCAGCAGTGCCAGCGACAGGGCCTGGACCGGGGAGCTGTTTTTT
J: TRBJ2-7; D: NA; V: TRBV6-1; size: NA; CDR3: CASAPEPSSYEQYF; DNA: TGTGCCAGCGCTCCGGAACCGAGCTCCTACGAGCAGTACTTC
J: TRBJ1-1; D: NA; V: TRBV6-1; size: NA; CDR3: CASSEALRQVEAFF; DNA: TGTGCCAGCAGTGAAGCGCTTCGGCAGGTTGAAGCTTTCTTT
J: TRBJ2-4; D: NA; V: TRBV28; size: NA; CDR3: CASSPHLVGKNIQYF; DNA: TGTGCCAGCAGCCCTCATTTAGTTGGCAAAAACATTCAGTACTTC
J: TRBJ2-7; D: NA; V: TRBV18; size: NA; CDR3: CASSPFKRSSYEQYF; DNA: TGTGCCAGCTCACCATTCAAGCGGAGTTCCTACGAGCAGTACTTC
J: TRBJ1-2; D: NA; V: TRBV7-5; size: NA; CDR3: CVRSHERWTGLTYGHTF; DNA: TGTGTCAGAAGCCATGAAAGATGGACAGGGCTGACCTATGGCCACACCTTC
J: TRBJ2-7; D: NA; V: TRBV5-4; size: NA; CDR3: CASSLGSGPYEQYF; DNA: TGTGCCAGCAGCTTGGGTAGCGGTCCCTACGAGCAGTACTTC
J: TRBJ1-2; D: NA; V: TRBV16; size: NA; CDR3: CASSPIYGYTF; DNA: TGTGCCAGCAGCCCTATTTATGGCTACACCTTC
J: TRBJ2-2; D: NA; V: TRBV15; size: NA; CDR3: CATSRVDGELFF; DNA: TGTGCCACCAGCCGCGTTGACGGGGAGCTGTTTTTT
J: TRBJ1-1; D: NA; V: TRBV7-6; size: NA; CDR3: CASRPVEGGAEAFF; DNA: TGTGCCAGCCGCCCAGTGGAAGGTGGGGCTGAAGCTTTCTTT
J: TRBJ2-5; D: NA; V: TRBV5-1; size: NA; CDR3: CASSLSPGRQETQYF; DNA: TGCGCCAGCAGCTTGTCGCCAGGTAGACAAGAGACCCAGTACTTC
J: TRBJ1-1; D: NA; V: TRBV9; size: NA; CDR3: CASSPRPQGTEAFF; DNA: TGTGCCAGCAGCCCCCGACCGCAGGGCACTGAAGCTTTCTTT
J: TRBJ2-3; D: TRBD2; V: TRBV2; size: NA; CDR3: CASRGLAGVQAGDTQYF; DNA: TGTGCCAGCAGGGGACTAGCGGGAGTCCAAGCGGGAGATACGCAGTATTTT
J: TRBJ1-1; D: NA; V: TRBV19; size: NA; CDR3: CASSINSRHAEAFF; DNA: TGTGCCAGTAGTATCAACTCACGACATGCTGAAGCTTTCTTT
J: TRBJ2-5; D: NA; V: TRBV9; size: NA; CDR3: CASSVADTQETQYF; DNA: TGTGCCAGCAGCGTAGCGGACACTCAAGAGACCCAGTACTTC
J: TRBJ2-5; D: NA; V: TRBV19; size: NA; CDR3: CASSIGGGETQYF; DNA: TGTGCCAGTAGTATTGGGGGTGGGGAGACCCAGTACTTC
J: TRBJ2-7; D: NA; V: TRBV9; size: NA; CDR3: CASSVAGTHDYEQYF; DNA: TGTGCCAGCAGCGTCGCCGGGACACATGACTACGAGCAGTACTTC
J: TRBJ2-5; D: TRBD1; V: TRBV18; size: NA; CDR3: CASRRTGEETQYF; DNA: TGTGCCAGCAGACGGACAGGGGAAGAGACCCAGTACTTC
J: TRBJ2-1; D: NA; V: TRBV7-9; size: NA; CDR3: CASNPPGTAAYNEQFF; DNA: TGTGCCAGCAACCCCCCAGGGACTGCGGCCTACAATGAGCAGTTCTTC
J: TRBJ2-1; D: TRBD2; V: TRBV5-1; size: NA; CDR3: CASSLGRWTSGIEEQFF; DNA: TGCGCCAGCAGCTTGGGTAGATGGACTAGCGGGATCGAGGAGCAGTTCTTC
J: TRBJ2-2; D: NA; V: TRBV6-1; size: once; CDR3: CASSGVAGLNTGELFF; DNA: TGTGCCAGCAGTGGGGTCGCGGGGCTTAACACCGGGGAGCTGTTTTTT
J: TRBJ1-1; D: TRBD1; V: TRBV18; size: NA; CDR3: CASSPGQGARRAFF; DNA: TGTGCCAGCTCACCGGGACAGGGGGCGCGGCGAGCTTTCTTT
J: TRBJ2-1; D: NA; V: TRBV6-6; size: NA; CDR3: CASSWLHEQFF; DNA: TGTGCCAGCAGTTGGCTTCATGAGCAGTTCTTC
J: TRBJ2-1; D: TRBD2; V: TRBV7-9; size: once; CDR3: CASSSRLAGSYNEQFF; DNA: TGTGCCAGCAGCTCCCGACTAGCGGGGTCCTACAATGAGCAGTTCTTC
J: TRBJ1-3; D: NA; V: TRBV15; size: NA; CDR3: CATSREQGPGNTIYF; DNA: TGTGCCACCAGCAGAGAGCAGGGCCCAGGAAACACCATATATTTT
J: TRBJ2-7; D: TRBD1; V: TRBV7-6; size: NA; CDR3: CASSFSSNRGEQYF; DNA: TGTGCCAGCAGCTTTTCTAGTAACAGGGGCGAGCAGTACTTC
J: TRBJ2-5; D: NA; V: TRBV19; size: NA; CDR3: CASSQRGQTKETQYF; DNA: TGTGCCAGTAGCCAGCGCGGGCAGACCAAAGAGACCCAGTACTTC
J: TRBJ2-7; D: NA; V: TRBV2; size: once; CDR3: CASSERVQKYEQYF; DNA: TGTGCCAGCAGTGAGCGGGTGCAGAAATACGAGCAGTACTTC
J: TRBJ2-2; D: TRBD2; V: TRBV29-1; size: NA; CDR3: CSVRGLDVHAGELFF; DNA: TGCAGCGTTCGTGGACTAGATGTCCACGCCGGGGAGCTGTTTTTT
J: TRBJ2-7; D: NA; V: TRBV28; size: NA; CDR3: CASRTTGGVRYEQYF; DNA: TGTGCCAGCAGAACCACCGGTGGTGTCCGTTACGAGCAGTACTTC
J: TRBJ2-1; D: NA; V: TRBV7-3; size: NA; CDR3: CASSLTAGGGLTYNEQFF; DNA: TGTGCCAGCAGCTTAACGGCAGGAGGGGGCCTCACCTACAATGAGCAGTTCTTC
J: TRBJ2-4; D: NA; V: TRBV2; size: NA; CDR3: CASSDFRALAKNIQYF; DNA: TGTGCCAGCAGTGATTTCAGGGCCCTAGCCAAAAACATTCAGTACTTC
J: TRBJ2-7; D: TRBD1; V: TRBV27; size: NA; CDR3: CASRTQGASFYEQYF; DNA: TGTGCCAGCAGGACCCAGGGGGCGAGTTTTTACGAGCAGTACTTC
J: TRBJ2-7; D: TRBD2; V: TRBV5-5; size: NA; CDR3: CASTATASGRLEQYF; DNA: TGTGCCAGCACCGCTACGGCTAGCGGAAGGTTGGAGCAGTACTTC
J: TRBJ2-1; D: NA; V: TRBV6-5; size: NA; CDR3: CASSVDRQAFNEQFF; DNA: TGTGCCAGCAGTGTAGATAGACAGGCTTTCAATGAGCAGTTCTTC
J: TRBJ2-6; D: TRBD1; V: TRBV5-1; size: NA; CDR3: CASRPGFKGARANVLTF; DNA: TGCGCCAGCAGGCCGGGTTTCAAGGGGGCGAGGGCCAACGTCCTGACTTTC
J: TRBJ2-1; D: NA; V: TRBV11-3; size: NA; CDR3: CASSKGNNEQFF; DNA: TGTGCCAGCAGCAAGGGAAACAATGAGCAGTTCTTC
J: TRBJ2-2; D: NA; V: TRBV9; size: NA; CDR3: CASSGDLAGELFF; DNA: TGTGCCAGCAGCGGAGACTTGGCCGGGGAGCTGTTTTTT
J: TRBJ1-2; D: NA; V: TRBV2; size: NA; CDR3: CASKPANYGYTF; DNA: TGTGCCAGCAAGCCAGCTAACTATGGCTACACCTTC
J: TRBJ2-2; D: NA; V: TRBV7-2; size: NA; CDR3: CASSHHRGRIGELFF; DNA: TGTGCCAGCAGCCATCATCGGGGGCGTATCGGGGAGCTGTTTTTT
J: TRBJ2-5; D: NA; V: TRBV6-5; size: NA; CDR3: CASRKGETQYF; DNA: TGTGCCAGCAGAAAGGGGGAGACCCAGTACTTC